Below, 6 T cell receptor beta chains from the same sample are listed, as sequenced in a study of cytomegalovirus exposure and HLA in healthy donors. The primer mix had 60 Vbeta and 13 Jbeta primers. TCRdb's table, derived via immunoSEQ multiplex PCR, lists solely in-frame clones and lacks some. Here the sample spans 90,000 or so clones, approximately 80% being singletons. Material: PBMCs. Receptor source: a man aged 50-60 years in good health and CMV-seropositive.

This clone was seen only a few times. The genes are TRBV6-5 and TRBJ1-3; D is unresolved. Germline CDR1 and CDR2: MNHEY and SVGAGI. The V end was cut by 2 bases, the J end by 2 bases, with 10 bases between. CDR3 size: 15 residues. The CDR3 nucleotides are TGTGCCAGCAGTTACGGCAGGCTGGCTGGAAACACCATATATTTT. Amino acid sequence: CASSYGRLAGNTIYF.

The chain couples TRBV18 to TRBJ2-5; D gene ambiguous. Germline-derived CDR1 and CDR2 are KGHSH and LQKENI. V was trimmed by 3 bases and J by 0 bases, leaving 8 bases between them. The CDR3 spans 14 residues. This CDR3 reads CASSPSGNQETQYF. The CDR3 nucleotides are TGTGCCAGCTCACCTTCAGGCAACCAAGAGACCCAGTACTTC.

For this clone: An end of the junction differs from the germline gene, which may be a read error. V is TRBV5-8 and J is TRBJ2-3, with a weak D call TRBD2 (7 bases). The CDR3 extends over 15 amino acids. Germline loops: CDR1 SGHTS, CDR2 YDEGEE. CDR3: CASSSIGGVPDMQYF. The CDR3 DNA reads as TGTGCCAGCAGCTCCATAGGGGGGGTCCCAGATATGCAGTATTTT.

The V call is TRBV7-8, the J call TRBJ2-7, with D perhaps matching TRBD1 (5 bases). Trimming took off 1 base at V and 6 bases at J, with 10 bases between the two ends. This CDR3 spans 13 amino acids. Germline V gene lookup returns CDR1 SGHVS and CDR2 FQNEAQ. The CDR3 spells CASSLEAGLEQYF. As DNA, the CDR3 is TGTGCCAGCAGCTTAGAGGCAGGGCTCGAGCAGTACTTC.

The CDR3 spells CASSYSGKIDEQYF. CDR3 DNA: TGTGCCAGCAGTTACAGCGGGAAAATCGACGAGCAGTACTTC. The V and J genes are TRBV6-5 and TRBJ2-7; TRBD2 agrees at 7 bases. The germline V gene has CDR1 MNHEY and CDR2 SVGAGI. There are 14 residues in the CDR3. With V trimmed by 2 bases and J by 5 bases, 6 bases remained unmatched.

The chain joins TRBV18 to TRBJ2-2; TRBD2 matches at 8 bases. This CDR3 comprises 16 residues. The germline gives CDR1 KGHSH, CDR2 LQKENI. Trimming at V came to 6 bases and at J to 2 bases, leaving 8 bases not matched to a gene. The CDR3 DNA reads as TGTGCCAGCTCTCCCTCCGCGGGAGGCAACACCGGGGAGCTGTTTTTT. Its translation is CASSPSAGGNTGELFF.